A selection of T cell receptor beta chains follows, all from one sample in a study of blood T cell repertoires in COVID-19. Profiled with immunoSEQ multiplex PCR; TCRdb holds only in-frame clones, not every one. The table records around 380,000 clones, more than 70% of them present only once. The sequenced material came from PBMCs or T cells enriched from blood (not recorded which). These receptors all stem from a man aged 25 to 40 who had recovered from COVID-19. CDR3s include the opening cysteine and the closing phenylalanine or tryptophan. The D gene is left open where the match is weak. Only some rows state a clone size, as once, few, many or a class for expanded clones.

>TRBV7-9|TRBJ2-7|.|.
TGTGCCAGCAGCGGTGGACAAAGCTCCTACGAGCAGTACTTC
CASSGGQSSYEQYF
>TRBV20-1|TRBJ1-4|TRBD1|once
TGCAGTGCTAGTCGCGGGACAGTAGATGAAAAACTGTTTTTT
CSASRGTVDEKLFF
>TRBV5-4|TRBJ2-3|.|.
TGTGCCAGCAGCTTTGGCCGGGTTTCAGATACGCAGTATTTT
CASSFGRVSDTQYF
>TRBV7-9|TRBJ1-6|.|.
TGTGCCAGCAGCTTAGTGGGGGCAGAGGGTTCACCCCTCCACTTT
CASSLVGAEGSPLHF
>TRBV5-6|TRBJ2-1|.|once
TGTGCCAGCAGCTTGTCCCCGGCGGATGAGCAGTTCTTC
CASSLSPADEQFF
>TRBV6-5|TRBJ2-7|.|.
TGTGCCAGCAGTTACCTGACACACCGCCCCGGTGGGGAGCAGTACTTC
CASSYLTHRPGGEQYF
>TRBV20-1|TRBJ1-6|.|.
TGCAGTGCTAGTAACCAGGGGAATTCACCCCTCCACTTT
CSASNQGNSPLHF
>TRBV7-9|TRBJ1-2|TRBD1|.
TGTGCCAGCAGCTTAGGGACAGGGAGGTATGGCTACACCTTC
CASSLGTGRYGYTF
>TRBV11-2|TRBJ2-1|TRBD1|.
TGTGCCAGCAGCCTAAGGGGGCTGAATGAGCAGTTCTTC
CASSLRGLNEQFF
>TRBV7-6|TRBJ2-5|.|.
TGTGCCAGCAGCTTACTTCAAACAGCTAAAGAGACCCAGTACTTC
CASSLLQTAKETQYF
>TRBV7-9|TRBJ1-1|TRBD1|.
TGTGCCAGCAGCGACAGGGTGAGCACTGAAGCTTTCTTT
CASSDRVSTEAFF
>TRBV9|TRBJ2-1|.|.
TGTGCCAGCAGCTCCGGGGATGAGCAGTTCTTC
CASSSGDEQFF
>TRBV9|TRBJ1-1|.|.
TGTGCCAGCAGCGTAACGGGGTTCACTGAAGCTTTCTTT
CASSVTGFTEAFF
>TRBV6-5|TRBJ2-3|.|.
TGTGCCAGCAGCCCAGCTTTCGGGGGCACAGATACGCAGTATTTT
CASSPAFGGTDTQYF
>TRBV10-2|TRBJ2-2|TRBD1|.
TGCGCCAGCACCGGGACAGGGATTACGAACACCGGGGAGCTGTTTTTT
CASTGTGITNTGELFF
>TRBV5-1|TRBJ1-2|.|.
TGCGCCAGCAGCTTTCCAACCAGCGAGTATGGCTACACCTTC
CASSFPTSEYGYTF
>TRBV5-1|TRBJ2-6|TRBD1|once
TGCGCCAGCAGCTTGGGACAGGGAACCTCTGGGGCCAACGTCCTGACTTTC
CASSLGQGTSGANVLTF
>TRBV5-5|TRBJ1-2|TRBD1|once
TGTGCCAGCAGCCAGATGACAGGGGGCTATGGCTACACCTTC
CASSQMTGGYGYTF
>TRBV5-5|TRBJ2-7|.|.
TGTGCCAGCAGCTTAGGCCAGGACGAGCAGTACTTC
CASSLGQDEQYF
>TRBV6-5|TRBJ1-4|.|.
TGTGCCAGCAGAGGGGGTATGGGGACTAATGAAAAACTGTTTTTT
CASRGGMGTNEKLFF
>TRBV5-1|TRBJ1-1|TRBD1|.
TGCGCCAGCAGCAAGATAACAGGGGGCACCACTGAAGCTTTCTTT
CASSKITGGTTEAFF
>TRBV7-8|TRBJ1-2|TRBD1|few
TGTGCCAGCAGCTTTGAGGGGGCTCTTTATGGCTACACCTTC
CASSFEGALYGYTF
>TRBV5-1|TRBJ2-6|TRBD2|.
TGCGCCAGCAGCTTTTGGACAGCGGGAGTCAACGTCCTGACTTTC
CASSFWTAGVNVLTF
>TRBV21-1|TRBJ1-2|.|.
TGTGCCAGCAGCAAGGGGGACAGGCACAACTATGGCTACACCTTC
CASSKGDRHNYGYTF
>TRBV1|TRBJ2-3|.|.
TGCACCAGCAGCCCCAGAACGAGGCCCGATACGCAGTATTTT
CTSSPRTRPDTQYF
>TRBV7-2|TRBJ1-2|.|.
TGTGCCAGCAGCTCCCGGGGTATCTTTGACTATGGCTACACCTTC
CASSSRGIFDYGYTF
>TRBV7-9|TRBJ2-7|.|.
TGTGCCAGCAGCTACCGTTCTGCCAGTCCCTCCCACGAGCAGTACTTC
CASSYRSASPSHEQYF